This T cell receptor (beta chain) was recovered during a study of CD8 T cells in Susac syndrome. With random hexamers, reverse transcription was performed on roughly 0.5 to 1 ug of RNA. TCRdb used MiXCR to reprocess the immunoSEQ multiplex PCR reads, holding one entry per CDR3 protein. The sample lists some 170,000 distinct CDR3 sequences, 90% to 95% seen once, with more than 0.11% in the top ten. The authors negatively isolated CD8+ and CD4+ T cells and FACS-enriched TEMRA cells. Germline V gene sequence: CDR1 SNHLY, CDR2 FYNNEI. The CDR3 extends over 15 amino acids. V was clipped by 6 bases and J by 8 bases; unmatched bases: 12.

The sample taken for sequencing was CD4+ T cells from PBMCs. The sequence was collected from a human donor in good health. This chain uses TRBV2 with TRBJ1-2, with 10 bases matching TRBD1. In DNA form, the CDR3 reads TGTGCCAGCAGCCCCCCGGGACAGGGGAGTGGGGGCTACACCTTC. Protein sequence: CASSPPGQGSGGYTF.